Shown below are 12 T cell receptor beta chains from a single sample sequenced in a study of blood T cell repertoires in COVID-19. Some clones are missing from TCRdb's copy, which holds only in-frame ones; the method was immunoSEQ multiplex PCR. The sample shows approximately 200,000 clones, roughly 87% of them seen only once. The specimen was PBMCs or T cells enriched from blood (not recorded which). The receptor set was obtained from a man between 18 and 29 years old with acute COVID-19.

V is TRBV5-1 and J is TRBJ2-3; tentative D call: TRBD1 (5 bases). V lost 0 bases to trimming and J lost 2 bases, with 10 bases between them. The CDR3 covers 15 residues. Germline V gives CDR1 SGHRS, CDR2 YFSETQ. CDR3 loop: CASSLGMGHTDTQYF. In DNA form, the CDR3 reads TGCGCCAGCAGCTTGGGGATGGGGCACACAGATACGCAGTATTTT.

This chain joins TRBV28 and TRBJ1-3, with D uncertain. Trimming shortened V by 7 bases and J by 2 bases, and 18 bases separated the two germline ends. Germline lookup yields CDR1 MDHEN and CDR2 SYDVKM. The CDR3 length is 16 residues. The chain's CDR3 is CASTAGVGSPGNTIYF. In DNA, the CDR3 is TGTGCCAGCACCGCCGGGGTGGGGAGCCCTGGAAACACCATATATTTT.

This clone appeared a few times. The CDR3 region is CAWSLTGGRETQYF. CDR3 in DNA: TGTGCCTGGAGTCTGACAGGGGGCCGAGAGACCCAGTACTTC. The chain uses TRBV30 and TRBJ2-5; 10 bases line up with TRBD1. Per germline, CDR1 GTSNPN and CDR2 SVGIG (reference sequence). V lost 2 bases to trimming and J lost 4 bases; unmatched junction nucleotides: 4. The CDR3 runs to 14 residues.

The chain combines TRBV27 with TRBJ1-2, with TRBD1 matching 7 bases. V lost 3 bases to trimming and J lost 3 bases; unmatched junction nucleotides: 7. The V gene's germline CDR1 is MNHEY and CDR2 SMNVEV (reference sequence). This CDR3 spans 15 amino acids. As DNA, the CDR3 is TGTGCCAGCAGTTTTACCCCCAGGGGGGACTATGGCTACACCTTC. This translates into CASSFTPRGDYGYTF.

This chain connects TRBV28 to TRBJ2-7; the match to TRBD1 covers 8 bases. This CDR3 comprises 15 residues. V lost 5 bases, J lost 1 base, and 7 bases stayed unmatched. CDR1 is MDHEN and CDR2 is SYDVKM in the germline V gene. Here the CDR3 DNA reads TGTGCCAGCAGTCCTGGGACAGGAGGATCCTACGAGCAGTACTTC. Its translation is CASSPGTGGSYEQYF.

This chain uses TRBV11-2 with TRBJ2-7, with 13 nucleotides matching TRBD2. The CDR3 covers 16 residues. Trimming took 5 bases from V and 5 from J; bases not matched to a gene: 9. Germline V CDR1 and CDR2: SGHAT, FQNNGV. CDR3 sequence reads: CASSTGTSGDVDEQYF. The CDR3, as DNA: TGTGCCAGCAGCACAGGGACTAGCGGGGACGTGGACGAGCAGTACTTC.

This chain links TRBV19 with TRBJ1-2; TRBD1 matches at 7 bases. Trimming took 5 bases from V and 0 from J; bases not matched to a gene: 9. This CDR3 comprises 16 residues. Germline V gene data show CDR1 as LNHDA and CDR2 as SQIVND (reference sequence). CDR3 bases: TGTGCCAGTAGTGCACAATGGGACAGTCCTAACTATGGCTACACCTTC. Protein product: CASSAQWDSPNYGYTF.

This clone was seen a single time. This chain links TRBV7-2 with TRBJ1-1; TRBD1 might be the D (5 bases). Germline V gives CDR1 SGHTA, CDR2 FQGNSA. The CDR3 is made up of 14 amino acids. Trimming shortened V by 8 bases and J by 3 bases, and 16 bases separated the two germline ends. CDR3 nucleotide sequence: TGTGCCAGCTTAAGGGGCAGGGAGGACACTGAAGCTTTCTTT. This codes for CASLRGREDTEAFF.

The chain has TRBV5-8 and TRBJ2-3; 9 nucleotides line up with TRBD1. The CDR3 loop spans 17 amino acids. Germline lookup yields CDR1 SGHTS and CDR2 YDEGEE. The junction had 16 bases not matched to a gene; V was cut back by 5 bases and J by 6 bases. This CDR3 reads CASRFEQGAVVADTQYF. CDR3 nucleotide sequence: TGTGCCAGCAGATTTGAACAGGGGGCTGTTGTGGCGGATACGCAGTATTTT.

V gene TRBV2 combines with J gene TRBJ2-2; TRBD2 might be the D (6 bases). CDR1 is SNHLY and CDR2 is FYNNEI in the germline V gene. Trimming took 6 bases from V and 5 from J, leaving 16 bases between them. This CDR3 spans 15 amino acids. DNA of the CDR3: TGTGCCAGCAGGGGGGGAGCCGCTGTGACCGGGGAGCTGTTTTTT. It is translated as CASRGGAAVTGELFF.

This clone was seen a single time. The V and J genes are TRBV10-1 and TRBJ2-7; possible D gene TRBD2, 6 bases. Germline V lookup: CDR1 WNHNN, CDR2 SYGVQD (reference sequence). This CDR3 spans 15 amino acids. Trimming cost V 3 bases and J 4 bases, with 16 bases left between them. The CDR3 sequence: CASSDFSSAGYEQYF. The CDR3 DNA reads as TGCGCCAGCAGTGATTTTTCTAGCGCGGGGTACGAGCAGTACTTC.

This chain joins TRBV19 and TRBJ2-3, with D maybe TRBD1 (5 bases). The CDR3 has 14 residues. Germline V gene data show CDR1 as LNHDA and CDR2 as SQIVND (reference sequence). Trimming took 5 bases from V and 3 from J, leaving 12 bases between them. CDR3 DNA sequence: TGTGCCAGTAGTTGGAGACAGACGACAGATACGCAGTATTTT. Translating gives CASSWRQTTDTQYF. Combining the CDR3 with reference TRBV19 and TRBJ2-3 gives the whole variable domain DGGITQSPKYLFRKEGQNVTLSCEQNLNHDAMYWYRQDPGQGLRLIYYSQIVNDFQKGDIAEGYSVSREKKESFPLTVTSAQKNPTAFYLCASSWRQTTDTQYFGPGTRLTVL.